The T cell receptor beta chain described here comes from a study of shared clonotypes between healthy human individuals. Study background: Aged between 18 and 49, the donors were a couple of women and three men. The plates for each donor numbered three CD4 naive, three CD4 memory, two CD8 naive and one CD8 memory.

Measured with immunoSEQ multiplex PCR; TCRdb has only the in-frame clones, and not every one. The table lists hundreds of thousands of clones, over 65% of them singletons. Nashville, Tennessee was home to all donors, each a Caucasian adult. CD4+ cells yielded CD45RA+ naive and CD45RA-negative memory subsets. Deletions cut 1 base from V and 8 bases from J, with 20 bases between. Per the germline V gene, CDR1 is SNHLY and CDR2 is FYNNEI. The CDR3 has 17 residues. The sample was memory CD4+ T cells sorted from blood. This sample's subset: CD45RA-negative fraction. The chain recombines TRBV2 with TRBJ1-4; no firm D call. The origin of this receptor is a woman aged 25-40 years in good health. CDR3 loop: CASSEVVASLSGEKLFF. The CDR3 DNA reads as TGTGCCAGCAGTGAAGTGGTAGCTTCTCTAAGCGGGGAAAAACTGTTTTTT.